The source of this T cell receptor beta chain is a study of neoadjuvant nivolumab and ipilimumab in lung cancer. Study-wide results and caveats: Only a small number of samples underwent TCR sequencing. TCR clonality did not significantly correlate with pathologic tumor regression. Only two of four nivolumab-treated tumors gained richness and clonality by surgery.

This clone came up once. Antigen: not known. Clones were sequenced by immunoSEQ multiplex PCR, and TCRdb holds only the in-frame ones, with some missing. This table holds some 31,000 clones, approximately 92% found once. V shed 0 bases, J shed 2 bases, and the junction held 7 bases outside the gene matches. This CDR3 contains 16 residues. Germline values: CDR1 SGHNT, CDR2 YENEEA. The chain recombines TRBV11-3 with TRBJ2-7, with TRBD1 identical over 7 bases. Sequenced material: peripheral blood, taken after neoadjuvant nivolumab, alone or with ipilimumab, at or shortly before surgery. The source is an adult with non-small cell lung cancer. The chain's CDR3 is CASSLDPDRLAYEQYF. The DNA of the CDR3 is TGTGCCAGCAGCTTAGATCCGGACAGGTTAGCCTACGAGCAGTACTTC.